This TCR beta chain is drawn from a study of T cell repertoires in cytomegalovirus infection. Study in general: TCR beta signatures that were public indicated CMV infection and matching HLA type.

Only a few counts were recorded for this clonotype. TCRdb re-derived calls from the reads in MiXCR, one entry per CDR3 protein. This table has 560,000 or so distinct CDR3 sequences, 16% appearing once. Trimming removed 5 bases from V and 10 bases from J, with 14 bases in between. The V gene's germline CDR1 is DFQATT and CDR2 SNEGSKA (reference sequence). This CDR3 is built from 11 residues. The sample was CD8+ T cells from PBMCs. The clonotype originates from a human donor in good health (CMV status not recorded). Some clones in this sample may be carry-over from other donors' samples. The rearrangement joins TRBV20-1 to TRBJ1-2; D is perhaps TRBD1 (5 bases). CDR3 sequence: CSAPSQGYYTF. For the CDR3, the DNA is TGCAGTGCTCCGTCGCAGGGCTACTACACCTTC.